The rows below give T cell receptor beta chains drawn from one sample of a study of cytomegalovirus exposure and HLA in healthy donors. The protocol was immunoSEQ multiplex PCR, while the TCRdb copy is restricted to in-frame clones and leaves out a portion. The sample yields around 210,000 clones, around 84% seen once. Input material: PBMCs. All receptors derive from a girl between 2 and 10 years old in good health and CMV-seronegative. CDR3s include the opening cysteine and the closing phenylalanine or tryptophan. The D gene is left open where the match is weak. Clone sizes are given selectively: once, few, many, or a class where the clone is expanded.

v_call	clone_size	d_call	j_call	cdr3_nt	cdr3_aa
TRBV27	NA	TRBD2	TRBJ2-1	TGTGCCAGCAGAGCGGGAGGGTACAATGAGCAGTTCTTC	CASRAGGYNEQFF
TRBV5-1	NA	NA	TRBJ2-5	TGCGCCAGCAGCTTGCCGTACCAAGAGACCCAGTACTTC	CASSLPYQETQYF
TRBV6-5	NA	NA	TRBJ2-3	TGTGCCAGCAGTTACCAGCGAACTAGCACAGATACGCAGTATTTT	CASSYQRTSTDTQYF
TRBV6-1	NA	TRBD1	TRBJ1-1	TGTGCCAGCAGTGAACGTGTTTCAGGGGGTACCGTTCACACTGAAGCTTTCTTT	CASSERVSGGTVHTEAFF
TRBV6-5	NA	TRBD1	TRBJ2-2	TGTGCCAGCAGGCAAGACAGGGGCTACACCGGGGAGCTGTTTTTT	CASRQDRGYTGELFF
TRBV30	NA	TRBD1	TRBJ2-7	TGTGCCTGGAGTAGACAGGGAGTCTACGAGCAGTACTTC	CAWSRQGVYEQYF
TRBV5-1	NA	NA	TRBJ1-6	TGCGCCAGCAGCTTGAGCCCAGGCGATTCACCCCTCCACTTT	CASSLSPGDSPLHF
TRBV27	NA	NA	TRBJ1-1	TGTGCCAGCAGTTCCCAATCTACAGGGAGGGGGACTGAAGCTTTCTTT	CASSSQSTGRGTEAFF
TRBV19	NA	NA	TRBJ2-2	TGTGCCAGTAGTGCCCACAGCACCGGGGAGCTGTTTTTT	CASSAHSTGELFF
TRBV4-1	NA	NA	TRBJ1-1	TGCGCCAGCAGCCAACCTTGGGCGGGGCCTGAAGCTTTCTTT	CASSQPWAGPEAFF
TRBV5-1	NA	NA	TRBJ1-3	TGCGCCAGCAGCGAGGGGGTAGGAAACACCATATATTTT	CASSEGVGNTIYF
TRBV11-2	NA	TRBD2	TRBJ2-5	TGTGCCAGCAGCTTTCGGTCAGCGGGAGGCCAAGAGACCCAGTACTTC	CASSFRSAGGQETQYF
TRBV6-5	few	NA	TRBJ1-2	TGTGCCAGCAGTTACTCGGGGACAACTAACTATGGCTACACCTTC	CASSYSGTTNYGYTF
TRBV11-3	NA	NA	TRBJ1-2	TGTGCCAGCAGCCCCCCCGGGATTACTAACTATGGCTACACCTTC	CASSPPGITNYGYTF
TRBV7-9	NA	TRBD1	TRBJ1-4	TGTGCCAGCAGCTTAGAAAACAGGGGGCTACCCCGGACTGAAAAACTGTTTTTT	CASSLENRGLPRTEKLFF
TRBV5-8	NA	NA	TRBJ2-7	TGTGCCAGCAGGTTCGGGACACCCGAGCAGTACTTC	CASRFGTPEQYF
TRBV7-9	NA	NA	TRBJ2-7	TGTGCCAGCAGCTTAGGCGAGCGGTGGTGGAACGAGCAGTACTTC	CASSLGERWWNEQYF
TRBV6-6	few	NA	TRBJ1-1	TGTGCCGGGAACAGGGACCTGAACACTGAAGCTTTCTTT	CAGNRDLNTEAFF
TRBV2	once	TRBD1	TRBJ2-5	TGTGCCAGCAGCCAGGACAGGGGCTTTGGAGAGCAGTACTTC	CASSQDRGFGEQYF
TRBV6-1	NA	NA	TRBJ2-3	TGTGCCAGCAGTGAATCGGAGGCCCCCGTTCCCACAGATACGCAGTATTTT	CASSESEAPVPTDTQYF
TRBV5-1	once	TRBD2	TRBJ2-7	TGCGCCAGCAGCCTTCAGCGGGAGAGGTACGAGCAGTACTTC	CASSLQRERYEQYF
TRBV29-1	NA	NA	TRBJ2-1	TGCAGCGTCCGGACTACGACCTACAATGAGCAGTTCTTC	CSVRTTTYNEQFF
TRBV10-3	NA	NA	TRBJ2-3	TGTGCCATCAGCGGAGAGCGCGGCTTCGACACAGATACGCAGTATTTT	CAISGERGFDTDTQYF
TRBV19	NA	NA	TRBJ2-2	TGTGCCAGTAGTATACGTACAGGGCACTACCCGAACACCGGGGAGCTGTTTTTT	CASSIRTGHYPNTGELFF
TRBV2	few	TRBD1	TRBJ2-7	TGTGCCAGCAGATACAGGGGCGCTACCTACGAGCAGTACTTC	CASRYRGATYEQYF
TRBV29-1	NA	NA	TRBJ2-7	TGCAGCGTTGGAACTACAGAGCAGTACTTC	CSVGTTEQYF
TRBV5-1	NA	NA	TRBJ2-3	TGCGCCAGCAGCTTGGTCTGGAAGGAGGTCACAGATACGCAGTATTTT	CASSLVWKEVTDTQYF
TRBV30	once	NA	TRBJ1-2	TGTGCCTGGGATGGAGAGACTGATGGCTACACCTTC	CAWDGETDGYTF
TRBV15	NA	NA	TRBJ1-1	TGTGCCACCAGCAGAGATGCGAGGAACACTGAAGCTTTCTTT	CATSRDARNTEAFF
TRBV19	NA	TRBD1	TRBJ2-2	TGTGCCAGTAGGAAAGGACAGGGGGCGGGCACCGGGGAGCTGTTTTTT	CASRKGQGAGTGELFF
TRBV5-8	once	NA	TRBJ1-1	TGTGCCAGCAGCTTACAGGCTATGAACACTGAAGCTTTCTTT	CASSLQAMNTEAFF
TRBV20-1	NA	NA	TRBJ1-2	TGCAGTGTAACAGGGTTGGATGGCTACACCTTC	CSVTGLDGYTF
TRBV10-2	NA	NA	TRBJ2-1	TGCGCCAGCAGTTCACGAAACTTGAACTCCTACAATGAGCAGTTCTTC	CASSSRNLNSYNEQFF